Below are 26 T cell receptor beta chains sequenced from a single sample in a study of memory CD4+ T cells and cytomegalovirus serostatus. Produced via immunoSEQ multiplex PCR; TCRdb's table is partial and in-frame only. This table has around 61,000 clones, around 80% appearing once. The sort gate was single viable CD3+CD4+CD8-CD45RO+ cells for memory CD4+ T cells. Sequencing was done on a sample of memory CD4+ T cells from blood. Every receptor here comes from an adult in good health and CMV-seronegative.

The chain links TRBV20-1 to TRBJ2-7; the D is unclear. V was cut by 3 bases and J by 1 base, with 4 bases left in between. CDR3 length: 11 residues. CDR1 is DFQATT, CDR2 SNEGSKA, per germline (reference sequence). The CDR3 nucleotides read TGCAGTGCTAGTGGGTCCTACGAGCAGTACTTC. Translation: CSASGSYEQYF.

The chain couples TRBV19 to TRBJ1-6, with D uncertain. Per the germline V gene, CDR1 is LNHDA and CDR2 is SQIVND (reference sequence). CDR3 size: 14 residues. The V end was cut by 3 bases, the J end by 2 bases, with 5 bases between. DNA for the CDR3: TGTGCCAGTAGTATCGACCCCTATAATTCACCCCTCCACTTT. It yields the protein CASSIDPYNSPLHF.

The chain recombines TRBV6-5 with TRBJ1-6; D perhaps matches TRBD1 (5 bases). Germline CDR1 reads MNHEY; CDR2 reads SVGAGI. The germline V and J ends were trimmed by 4 bases and 13 bases, with 20 bases remaining between them. This CDR3 has 15 amino acids. The CDR3 region is CASSSDPYTGAPLHF. The CDR3 coding sequence is TGTGCCAGCAGTTCAGATCCCTACACAGGAGCTCCCCTCCACTTT.

V and J are TRBV2 and TRBJ2-7, with a weak D call TRBD2 (5 bases). The CDR3 covers 13 residues. CDR1 and CDR2 from the germline V gene are SNHLY and FYNNEI. V was cut by 4 bases and J by 1 base, with 8 bases left in between. CDR3: CASSVAGSYEQYF. As DNA, the CDR3 is TGTGCCAGCAGTGTGGCGGGTTCCTACGAGCAGTACTTC.

The V call is TRBV7-9, the J call TRBJ1-1; D unclear. This CDR3 spans 13 amino acids. The V gene lost 5 bases and the J gene lost 6 bases, with 13 bases spanning the gap. Germline V CDR1 and CDR2: SEHNR, FQNEAQ (reference sequence). CDR3 nucleotide sequence: TGTGCCAGCAGCGAATTCCCAAAAGCTGAAGCTTTCTTT. As protein: CASSEFPKAEAFF.

V is TRBV19 and J is TRBJ1-1, with D uncertain. CDR3 length: 15 residues. Trimming removed 4 bases from V and 1 base from J, with 13 bases in between. Germline CDR1 is LNHDA and CDR2 is SQIVND (reference sequence). The CDR3 nucleotides are TGTGCCAGTAGTACCTCCCCTGGGAGGAACACTGAAGCTTTCTTT. Its translation: CASSTSPGRNTEAFF.

The chain couples TRBV9 to TRBJ1-5, with no clear D. Germline V CDR1 and CDR2: SGDLS, YYNGEE. The V end lost 3 bases, the J end lost 8 bases, and 15 bases lay between the germline ends. The CDR3 totals 14 residues. CDR3 residues: CASSEALTNEPQHF. CDR3 sequence (DNA): TGTGCCAGCAGCGAGGCCCTGACGAATGAGCCCCAGCATTTT.

J is TRBJ2-3 and V is TRBV7-2; TRBD2 matches 11 bases. V gave up 3 bases and J gave up 1 base; unmatched junction bases: 9. Germline CDR1 is SGHTA and CDR2 is FQGNSA. The CDR3 runs to 18 residues. The DNA of the CDR3 is TGTGCCAGCAGCTTCCGGTATAGCGGGGGGGCCGGCACAGATACGCAGTATTTT. Amino acid sequence: CASSFRYSGGAGTDTQYF. The full variable domain, rest sourced from reference TRBV7-2 and TRBJ2-3, is GAGVSQSPSNKVTEKGKDVELRCDPISGHTALYWYRQSLGQGLEFLIYFQGNSAPDKSGLPSDRFSAERTGGSVSTLTIQRTQQEDSAVYLCASSFRYSGGAGTDTQYFGPGTRLTVL.

The rearrangement joins TRBV11-3 to TRBJ2-2, with no clear D. The CDR3 length is 13 residues. CDR1 SGHNT and CDR2 YENEEA come from the germline V gene. Trimming took 5 bases from V and 5 from J, leaving 9 bases between them. The CDR3 region has the DNA TGTGCCAGCAGCCTCCCCAGTACCGGGGAGCTGTTTTTT. It translates to CASSLPSTGELFF. The full variable domain, with the rest looked up from reference TRBV11-3 and TRBJ2-2, is EAGVVQSPRYKIIEKKQPVAFWCNPISGHNTLYWYLQNLGQGPELLIRYENEEAVDDSQLPKDRFSAERLKGVDSTLKIQPAELGDSAVYLCASSLPSTGELFFGEGSRLTVL.

The V and J genes are TRBV28 and TRBJ2-1; tentatively, D is TRBD2 (6 bases). Trimming removed 8 bases from V and 4 bases from J, with 15 bases in between. Germline V CDR1 and CDR2: MDHEN, SYDVKM. The CDR3 loop spans 14 amino acids. CDR3 region: CASLRGGTYNEQFF. CDR3 DNA sequence: TGTGCCAGCCTGCGGGGTGGAACGTACAATGAGCAGTTCTTC.

The CDR3 protein is CASTRGSGRNTGELFF. CDR3 DNA sequence: TGTGCCAGCACCCGGGGTAGCGGGCGGAACACCGGGGAGCTGTTTTTT. This chain links TRBV4-2 with TRBJ2-2, with TRBD2 matching 7 bases. This CDR3 region has 16 residues. V shed 7 bases and J 1 base; nucleotides not matched to a gene: 9. In germline, CDR1 is LGHNA, CDR2 YNFKEQ.

This rearrangement joins TRBV9 to TRBJ1-6; D is unclear. The CDR3 totals 14 residues. V dropped 4 bases and J dropped 2 bases, with 7 bases sitting between them. Germline CDR1 reads SGDLS; CDR2 reads YYNGEE. The CDR3 sequence: CASSPRPYNSPLHF. For the CDR3, the DNA is TGTGCCAGCAGCCCTAGGCCCTATAATTCACCCCTCCACTTT.

V and J are TRBV4-2 and TRBJ2-5; D possibly uses TRBD1 or TRBD2 (6 bases each). With 1 base removed from V and 5 bases from J, the gap between germline ends came to 14 bases. Germline loops: CDR1 LGHNA, CDR2 YNFKEQ. This CDR3 has 15 amino acids. The CDR3 is CASSQGDLTGETQYF. The DNA of the CDR3 is TGTGCCAGCAGCCAAGGGGACTTAACAGGGGAGACCCAGTACTTC.

Only a few counts were recorded for this clone. The V gene is TRBV9, the J gene TRBJ1-2, with 7 nucleotides matching TRBD1. The CDR3 length is 13 residues. J lost 4 bases, V lost 3 bases, and 3 bases had no gene match. Germline CDR1 reads SGDLS; CDR2 reads YYNGEE. DNA for the CDR3: TGTGCCAGCAGCGAGGGGACAGCCTATGGCTACACCTTC. Protein sequence: CASSEGTAYGYTF.

The CDR3, as DNA: TGTGCCAGCAGCCCGGGGACCTCTGGAAACACCATATATTTT. It encodes CASSPGTSGNTIYF. The J gene is TRBJ1-3, the V gene TRBV9; D is possibly TRBD1 (5 bases). Germline loops: CDR1 SGDLS, CDR2 YYNGEE. CDR3 length: 14 residues. V was cut by 4 bases and J by 0 bases, with 8 bases left in between. Combining the CDR3 with reference TRBV9 and TRBJ1-3 gives the whole variable domain DSGVTQTPKHLITATGQRVTLRCSPRSGDLSVYWYQQSLDQGLQFLIQYYNGEERAKGNILERFSAQQFPDLHSELNLSSLELGDSALYFCASSPGTSGNTIYFGEGSWLTVV.

The chain is built from TRBV7-8 and TRBJ1-5; 7 bases agree with TRBD1. This CDR3 spans 16 amino acids. J was trimmed by 2 bases and V by 5 bases; bases with no gene match: 9. CDR1 and CDR2 (germline): SGHVS, FQNEAQ. CDR3 DNA: TGTGCCAGCAGCCAAGACAGGGTCAAAGGCAATCAGCCCCAGCATTTT. This sequence encodes CASSQDRVKGNQPQHF.

The chain links TRBV4-2 to TRBJ1-2; TRBD1 aligns across 8 bases. Germline V gene sequence: CDR1 LGHNA, CDR2 YNFKEQ. The V and J ends lost 3 bases and 7 bases, in that order; junction bases with no gene match: 10. CDR3 length equals 15 residues. In DNA, the CDR3 is TGTGCCAGCAGCCACGATACATCAGGGGGCGGTGGCTACACCTTC. It is translated as CASSHDTSGGGGYTF.

V usage is TRBV29-1 and J usage is TRBJ2-3; 9 bases align to TRBD1. In germline, CDR1 is SQVTM, CDR2 ANQGSEA. The CDR3 consists of 15 residues. V dropped 3 bases and J dropped 4; count of bases not matched to a gene: 8. CDR3 sequence reads: CSVERGQGRPDTQYF. Here the CDR3 DNA reads TGCAGCGTTGAGAGGGGACAGGGTCGTCCAGATACGCAGTATTTT.

The chain uses TRBV11-1 and TRBJ2-5; TRBD1 aligns across 8 bases. Looked up from germline, CDR1 is SGHAT and CDR2 is FQDESV (reference sequence). Trimming removed 1 base from V and 0 bases from J; junction bases left unmatched: 1. There are 15 residues in the CDR3. The CDR3 DNA reads TGTGCCAGCAGCTTAGGGACAGGGTACCAAGAGACCCAGTACTTC. Translating gives CASSLGTGYQETQYF.

V usage is TRBV28 and J usage is TRBJ1-6; the D is unclear. The germline CDR1 and CDR2 sequences are MDHEN and SYDVKM. Trimming removed 6 bases at V and 11 bases at J, with 8 bases between. This CDR3 spans 11 amino acids. The CDR3, as DNA: TGTGCCAGCAGATCTATTCCACCCCTCCACTTT. Translation gives CASRSIPPLHF.

The chain joins TRBV7-6 to TRBJ2-3; tentative D call: TRBD1 (5 bases). V was trimmed by 5 bases and J by 4 bases, leaving 13 bases between them. CDR3 length: 14 amino acids. Germline V lookup: CDR1 SGHVS, CDR2 FNYEAQ. CDR3 residues: CASSPFQGSDTQYF. In DNA, the CDR3 is TGTGCCAGCAGCCCTTTTCAGGGATCAGATACGCAGTATTTT.

The V call is TRBV6-6, the J call TRBJ1-2; 8 bases match TRBD1. The germline V gene has CDR1 MNHNY and CDR2 SVGAGI (reference sequence). This CDR3 is built from 15 residues. V lost 5 bases, J lost 7 bases, and 12 bases stayed unmatched. This CDR3 is CASSPQGGGRFGYTF. The CDR3, as DNA: TGTGCCAGCAGTCCACAGGGGGGAGGTCGTTTTGGCTACACCTTC.

This chain uses TRBV10-2 with TRBJ2-1; the match to TRBD2 covers 9 bases. V dropped 2 bases and J dropped 3; count of bases not matched to a gene: 8. In germline, CDR1 is WSHSY, CDR2 SAAADI. The CDR3 has 17 amino acids. Written as DNA, the CDR3 is TGCGCCAGCAGTGAGACTCTCCAGCGGGGGGTCTACAATGAGCAGTTCTTC. Its translation is CASSETLQRGVYNEQFF.

V and J are TRBV7-9 and TRBJ1-2; 9 bases agree with TRBD1. J lost 8 bases, V lost 1 base, and 5 bases had no gene match. This CDR3 spans 14 amino acids. CDR1 and CDR2 from the germline V gene are SEHNR and FQNEAQ (reference sequence). The DNA for the CDR3 is TGTGCCAGCAGCTTAGGGACAGGGGACGGCGGCTACACCTTC. Protein sequence: CASSLGTGDGGYTF.

The J gene is TRBJ1-1, the V gene TRBV28; D remains ambiguous. Germline values: CDR1 MDHEN, CDR2 SYDVKM. This CDR3 has 12 amino acids. V was clipped by 10 bases and J by 1 base, with 10 bases between them. In nucleotides, the CDR3 is TGTGCCATACGGGTTGCGAACACTGAAGCTTTCTTT. It encodes CAIRVANTEAFF. Using reference TRBV28 and TRBJ1-1 for the parts outside the CDR3, the full variable domain is DVKVTQSSRYLVKRTGEKVFLECVQDMDHENMFWYRQDPGLGLRLIYFSYDVKMKEKGDIPEGYSVSREKKERFSLILESASTNQTSMYLCAIRVANTEAFFGQGTRLTVV.

The chain is built from TRBV19 and TRBJ2-1, with D possibly matching TRBD2 (6 bases). The ends were cut back, 6 bases at V and 6 bases at J, with 21 bases in the middle. The CDR3 has 16 residues. Germline V gene data show CDR1 as LNHDA and CDR2 as SQIVND (reference sequence). The CDR3, as DNA: TGTGCCAGTAGGAAGTATTTGGGGACTGGAATCAATGAGCAGTTCTTC. This codes for CASRKYLGTGINEQFF.